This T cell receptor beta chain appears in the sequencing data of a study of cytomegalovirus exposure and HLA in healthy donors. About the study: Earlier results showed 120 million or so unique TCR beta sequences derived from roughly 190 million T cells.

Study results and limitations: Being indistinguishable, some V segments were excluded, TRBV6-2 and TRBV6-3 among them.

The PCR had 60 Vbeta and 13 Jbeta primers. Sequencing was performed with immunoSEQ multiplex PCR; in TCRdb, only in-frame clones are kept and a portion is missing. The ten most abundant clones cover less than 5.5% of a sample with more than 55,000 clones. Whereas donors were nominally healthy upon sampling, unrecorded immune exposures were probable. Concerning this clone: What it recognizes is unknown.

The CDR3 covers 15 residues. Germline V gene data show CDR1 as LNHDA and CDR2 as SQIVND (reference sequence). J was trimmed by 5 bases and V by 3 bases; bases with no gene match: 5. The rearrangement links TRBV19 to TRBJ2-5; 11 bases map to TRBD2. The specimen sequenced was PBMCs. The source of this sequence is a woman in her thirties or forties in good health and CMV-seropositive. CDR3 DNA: TGTGCCAGTAGTATCACTAGCGGGAGACACGAGACCCAGTACTTC. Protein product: CASSITSGRHETQYF.